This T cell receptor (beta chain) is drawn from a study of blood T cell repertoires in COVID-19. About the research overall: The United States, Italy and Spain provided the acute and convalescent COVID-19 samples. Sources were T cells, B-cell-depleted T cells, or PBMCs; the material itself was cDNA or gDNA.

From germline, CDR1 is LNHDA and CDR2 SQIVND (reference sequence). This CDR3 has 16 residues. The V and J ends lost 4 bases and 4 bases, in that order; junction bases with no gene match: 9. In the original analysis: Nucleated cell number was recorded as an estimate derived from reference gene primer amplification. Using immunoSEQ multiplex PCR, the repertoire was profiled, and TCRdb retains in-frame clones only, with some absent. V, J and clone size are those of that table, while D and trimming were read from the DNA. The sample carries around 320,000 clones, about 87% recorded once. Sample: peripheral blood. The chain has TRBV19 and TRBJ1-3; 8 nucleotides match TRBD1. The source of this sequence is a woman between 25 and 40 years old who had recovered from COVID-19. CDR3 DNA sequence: TGTGCCAGTAGTAACAGACAGGGGAGAGGAGGAAACACCATATATTTT. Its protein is CASSNRQGRGGNTIYF.